This T cell receptor (beta chain) is from a study of control samples from healthy donors and cancer patients. V trimming: 4 bases; J trimming: 7 bases; junction bases outside the gene matches: 13. The germline V gene encodes CDR1 MNHEY and CDR2 SVGAGI. The CDR3 spans 15 residues. This clone was seen just once. Method: immunoSEQ multiplex PCR; TCRdb's copy keeps in-frame clones and lacks some. The table includes around 150,000 clones, approximately 93% detected once. The origin of this receptor is a woman aged 40 to 49 in good health. The sample was blood. The chain carries TRBV6-5 and TRBJ2-7; 7 nucleotides align to TRBD1. The DNA of the CDR3 is TGTGCCAGCAGTTCCCAACGGACAGGCCTGGGGGAGCAGTACTTC. Protein sequence: CASSSQRTGLGEQYF.